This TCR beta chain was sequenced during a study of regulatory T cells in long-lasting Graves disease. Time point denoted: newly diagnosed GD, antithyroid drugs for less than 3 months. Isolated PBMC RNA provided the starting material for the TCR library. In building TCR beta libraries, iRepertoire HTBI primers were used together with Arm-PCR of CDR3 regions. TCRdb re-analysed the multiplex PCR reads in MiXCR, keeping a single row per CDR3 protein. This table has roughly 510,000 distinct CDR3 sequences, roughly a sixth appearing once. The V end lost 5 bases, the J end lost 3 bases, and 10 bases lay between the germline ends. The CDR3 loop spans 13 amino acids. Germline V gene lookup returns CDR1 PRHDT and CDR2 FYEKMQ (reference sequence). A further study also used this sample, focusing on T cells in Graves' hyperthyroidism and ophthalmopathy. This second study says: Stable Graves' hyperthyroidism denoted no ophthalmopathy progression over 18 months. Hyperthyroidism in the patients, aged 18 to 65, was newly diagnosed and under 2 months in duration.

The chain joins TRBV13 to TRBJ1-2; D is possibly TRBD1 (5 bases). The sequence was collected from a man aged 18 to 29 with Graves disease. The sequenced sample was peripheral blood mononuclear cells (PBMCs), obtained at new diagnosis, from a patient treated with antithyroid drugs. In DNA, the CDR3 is TGTGCCAGCAGCACGGGGGGGGACTATGGCTACACCTTC. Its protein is CASSTGGDYGYTF.